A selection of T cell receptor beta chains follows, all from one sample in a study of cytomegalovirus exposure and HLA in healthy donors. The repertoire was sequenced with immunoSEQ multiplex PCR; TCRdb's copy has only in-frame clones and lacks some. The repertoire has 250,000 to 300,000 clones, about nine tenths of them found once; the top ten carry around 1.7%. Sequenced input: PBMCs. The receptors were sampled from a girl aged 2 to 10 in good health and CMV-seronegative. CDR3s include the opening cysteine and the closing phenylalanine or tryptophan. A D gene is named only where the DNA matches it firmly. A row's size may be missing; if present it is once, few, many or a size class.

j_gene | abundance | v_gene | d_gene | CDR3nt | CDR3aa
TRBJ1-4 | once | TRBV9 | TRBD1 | TGTGCTAGCAGCGTTAGGACAGGGCCGGAAAAACTGTTTTTT | CASSVRTGPEKLFF
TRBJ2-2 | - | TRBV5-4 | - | TGTGCCAGCAGCCACCTGAGGGTTGGGTACACCGGGGAGCTGTTTTTT | CASSHLRVGYTGELFF
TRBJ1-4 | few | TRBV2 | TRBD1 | TGTGCCAGCAGTCAGGACAGGGGCGATGGTGAAAAACTGTTTTTT | CASSQDRGDGEKLFF
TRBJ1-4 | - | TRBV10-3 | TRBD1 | TGTGCCACCCGGGACAGGGCTAATGAAAAACTGTTTTTT | CATRDRANEKLFF
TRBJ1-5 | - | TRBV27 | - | TGTGCCAGCAGCCCCTTTAGCAATCAGCCCCAGCATTTT | CASSPFSNQPQHF
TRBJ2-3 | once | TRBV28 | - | TGTGCCACCGACAAGGACACAGATACGCAGTATTTT | CATDKDTDTQYF
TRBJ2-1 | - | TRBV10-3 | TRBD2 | TGTGCCATCAGTGAGTCAGGCGGGAGCGTGTCTGAGCAGTTCTTC | CAISESGGSVSEQFF
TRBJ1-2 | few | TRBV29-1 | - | TGCAGCGTTGACAGGGCTAACTATGGCTACACCTTC | CSVDRANYGYTF
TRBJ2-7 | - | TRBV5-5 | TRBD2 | TGTGCCAGCAGCTTGAGCGGGGCCAGCTACGAGCAGTACTTC | CASSLSGASYEQYF
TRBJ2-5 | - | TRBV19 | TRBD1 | TGTGCCAGTAGTCGGGACAGGGGACTAGAGACCCAGTACTTC | CASSRDRGLETQYF
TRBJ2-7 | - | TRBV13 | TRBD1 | TGTGCCAGCAGCTCCACACGACAGGGGAATTACGAGCAGTACTTC | CASSSTRQGNYEQYF
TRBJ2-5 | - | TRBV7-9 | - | TGTTCCAGCAGCTCGTCACTCGGACAGTTCCAAGAGACCCAGTACTTC | CSSSSSLGQFQETQYF
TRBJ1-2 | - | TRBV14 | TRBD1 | TGTGCCAGCAGAGGGACAGGGGATTCGCAGGGCTACACCTTC | CASRGTGDSQGYTF
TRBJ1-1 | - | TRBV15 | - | TGTGCCACCAGCAGATTACCAGGGAACACTGAAGCTTTCTTT | CATSRLPGNTEAFF
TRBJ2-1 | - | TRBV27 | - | TGTGCCAGCATGACTACGTCCCACCATGAGCAGTTCTTC | CASMTTSHHEQFF
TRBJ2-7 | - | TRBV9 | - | TGTGCCAGCAGCGTAGACGAAGGGGCCTACGAGCAGTACTTC | CASSVDEGAYEQYF
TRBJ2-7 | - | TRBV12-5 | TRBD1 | TGTGCTAGTGCTTTGGGACAGGGATCCTACGAGCAGTACTTC | CASALGQGSYEQYF
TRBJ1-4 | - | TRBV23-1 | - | TGCGCCAGCAGTCAATCCAGGGCTAATGAAAAACTGTTTTTT | CASSQSRANEKLFF
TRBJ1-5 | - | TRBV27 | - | TGTGCCAGCAGCCCTATGACTTTCAGGGATGGCAATCAGCCCCAGCATTTT | CASSPMTFRDGNQPQHF
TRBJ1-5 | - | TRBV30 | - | TGTGCCTGGAGTGTAGGAGGACCCGGCCAGCCCCAGCATTTT | CAWSVGGPGQPQHF
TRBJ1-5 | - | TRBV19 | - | TGTGCCAGTAGTATAAGGAGGCAGAATCAGCCCCAGCATTTT | CASSIRRQNQPQHF
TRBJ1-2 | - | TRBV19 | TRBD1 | TGTGCCAGTAGTCCAGGACAGGGGTATGGCTACACCTTC | CASSPGQGYGYTF
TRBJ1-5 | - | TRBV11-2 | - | TGTGCCAGCAGCTTGACAGGTGGCAATCAGCCCCAGCATTTT | CASSLTGGNQPQHF
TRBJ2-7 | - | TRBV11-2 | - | TGTGCCAGCAGCTTAGACCGGGTTAGCTCCTACGAGCAGTACTTC | CASSLDRVSSYEQYF
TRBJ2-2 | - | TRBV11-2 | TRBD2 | TGTGCCAGCAGCGGGACTAGCGGGTACACCGGGGAGCTGTTTTTT | CASSGTSGYTGELFF
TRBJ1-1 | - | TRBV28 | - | TGTGCCAGCACCGAGGGTAGGGATACTGAAGCTTTCTTT | CASTEGRDTEAFF
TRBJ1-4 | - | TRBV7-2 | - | TGTGCCAGCAGCTTCGACAGTGACCTTAATGAAAAACTGTTTTTT | CASSFDSDLNEKLFF
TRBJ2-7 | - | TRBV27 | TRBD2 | TGTGCGTCCGCGGAAGCGGGAGGCTACGAGCAGTACTTC | CASAEAGGYEQYF
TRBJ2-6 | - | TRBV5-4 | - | TGTGCCAGCAGCCCGACAGACTCTGGGGCCAACGTCCTGACTTTC | CASSPTDSGANVLTF
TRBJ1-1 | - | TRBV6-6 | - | TGTGCCAGCAGTTACCCCACGATTCCAGGGAACACTGAAGCTTTCTTT | CASSYPTIPGNTEAFF
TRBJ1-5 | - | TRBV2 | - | TGTGCCAGCAGTGATCTAGGTCAGCCCCAGCATTTT | CASSDLGQPQHF
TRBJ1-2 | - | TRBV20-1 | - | TGCAGTCCAATCGCCGCGGTCGGCTACACCTTC | CSPIAAVGYTF
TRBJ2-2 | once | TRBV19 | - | TGTGCCAGTAGCACACAGAACACCGGGGAGCTGTTTTTT | CASSTQNTGELFF
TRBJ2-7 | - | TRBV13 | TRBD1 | TGTGCCAGCAGCTCGTGGACAGGGATCGAGCAGTACTTC | CASSSWTGIEQYF
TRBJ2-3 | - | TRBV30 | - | TGTGCCTGGAGTGCGCTTGGACAGTCAGGGGCAGATACGCAGTATTTT | CAWSALGQSGADTQYF
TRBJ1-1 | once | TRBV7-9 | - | TGTGCCAGCAGCCAGGTGGGCGCTGAAGCTTTCTTT | CASSQVGAEAFF
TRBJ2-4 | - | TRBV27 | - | TGTGCCAGCAGTCCAATAGTTGGACAGCCTGGGGCCAAAAACATTCAGTACTTC | CASSPIVGQPGAKNIQYF
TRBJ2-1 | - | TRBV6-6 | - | TGTGCCAGCAGCCCGCTTGATTTAGCCCCATACAATGAGCAGTTCTTC | CASSPLDLAPYNEQFF
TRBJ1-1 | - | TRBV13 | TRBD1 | TGTGCCAGCAGCTTAGTAGGGGGCTCTGAAGCTTTCTTT | CASSLVGGSEAFF